Included here is one T cell receptor beta chain sequence, with context. Assay used: immunoSEQ multiplex PCR; TCRdb lists only in-frame clones, some missing. The table has around 160,000 clones, around 90% seen once. This sample stems from a study of blood T cell repertoires in COVID-19. The CDR3 contains 16 residues. Per germline, CDR1 SNHLY and CDR2 FYNNEI. Trimming removed 6 bases from V and 0 bases from J, with 14 bases in between. The receptor's source is a man aged 55 to 69 with acute or convalescent COVID-19. What was sequenced was peripheral blood. The chain combines TRBV2 with TRBJ1-4; no definite D call. The CDR3 nucleotides read TGTGCCAGCAGGGCTGCGGGCCTTGCAACTAATGAAAAACTGTTTTTT. Its protein product is CASRAAGLATNEKLFF.